This T cell receptor beta chain emerged from a study of cytomegalovirus exposure and HLA in healthy donors. Study-level findings and limits: A later analysis showed TCR association rates differing by HLA locus, peaking at DRB1 and lowest at HLA-C. An analysis done earlier found most TCR beta V segments productive about 90% or about 30% of the time. The only immune exposure information that was available was CMV serostatus.

Germline V gene data show CDR1 as GTSNPN and CDR2 as SVGIG (reference sequence). The CDR3 consists of 14 residues. V shed 1 base, J shed 4 bases, and the junction held 2 bases outside the gene matches. 60 Vbeta and 13 Jbeta primers were used in PCR. Some clones are missing from TCRdb's copy, which holds only in-frame ones; the method was immunoSEQ multiplex PCR. Of roughly 180,000 clones in the sample, around four fifths are singletons; the top ten hold around 3.4%. This clone has a handful of counts. The antigen is not known. The TCR was taken from an older woman in good health and CMV-seropositive. Sequenced sample: PBMCs. The V gene is TRBV30, the J gene TRBJ1-5; 9 bases agree with TRBD1. The CDR3 is CAWSAGQGNQPQHF. For the CDR3, the DNA is TGTGCCTGGAGTGCAGGACAGGGGAATCAGCCCCAGCATTTT.